This T cell receptor beta chain was profiled in a study of OX40 agonist ivuxolimab in advanced cancers. Study at large: People in dose escalation had one of these cancers: hepatocellular carcinoma, melanoma, renal cell or head and neck cancer. Study-wide findings and caveats: More expanded clones were seen, on average, in CD8+ T cells than in CD4+.

With regard to this clone: The target antigen is unknown.

Germline loops: CDR1 SGHTA, CDR2 FQGNSA. This CDR3 region has 14 residues. The V end lost 2 bases, the J end lost 8 bases, and 12 bases lay between the germline ends. The method was immunoSEQ multiplex PCR; TCRdb's version includes in-frame clones alone and lacks a portion of them. The sample holds approximately 38,000 clones, over 70% seen once. This clonotype originated in an adult with an advanced solid tumor such as melanoma, head and neck, liver or kidney cancer. This sample comprised CD4+ or CD8+ T cells sorted from blood, obtained in a trial of the OX40 agonist ivuxolimab. V and J are TRBV7-2 and TRBJ1-4; D is unclear. This CDR3 is CASSLLTRSEKLFF. In nucleotides, the CDR3 is TGTGCCAGCAGCTTACTGACCCGTTCCGAAAAACTGTTTTTT.